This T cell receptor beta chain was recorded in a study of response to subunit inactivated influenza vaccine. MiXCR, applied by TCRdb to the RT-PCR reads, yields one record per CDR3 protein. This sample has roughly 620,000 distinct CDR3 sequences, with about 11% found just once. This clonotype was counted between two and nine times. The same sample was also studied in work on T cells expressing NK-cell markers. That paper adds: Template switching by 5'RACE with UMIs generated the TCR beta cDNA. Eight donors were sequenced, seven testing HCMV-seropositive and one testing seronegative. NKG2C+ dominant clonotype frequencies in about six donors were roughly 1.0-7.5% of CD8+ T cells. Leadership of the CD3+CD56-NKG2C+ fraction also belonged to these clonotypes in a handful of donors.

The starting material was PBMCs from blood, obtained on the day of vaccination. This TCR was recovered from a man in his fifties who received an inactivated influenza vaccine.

DNA for the CDR3: TGTGCCAGCAGCGTACTGGGGACCGGGGAGCTGTTTTTT. Amino acid sequence: CASSVLGTGELFF. The gene calls are TRBV9 and TRBJ2-2; D is unclear. Germline V lookup: CDR1 SGDLS, CDR2 YYNGEE. The V end was cut by 1 base, the J end by 5 bases, with 6 bases between. The CDR3 has 13 amino acids.